The 32 T cell receptor beta chains reported below all come from one sample, sequenced in a study of blood T cell repertoires in COVID-19. Assay: immunoSEQ multiplex PCR; the TCRdb copy retains only in-frame clones and omits some. The repertoire has about 350,000 clones, 86% of them found once; the top ten carry less than 9%. The specimen sequenced was peripheral blood. These receptor sequences come from a woman in her sixties or seventies with COVID-19, enrolled during active disease.

The table lists this clone with a count of one. The chain has TRBV5-3 and TRBJ1-5; 7 nucleotides match TRBD1. TRBV5-3 is known as an ORF, though its function is uncertain. The CDR3 extends over 16 amino acids. With V trimmed by 0 bases and J by 7 bases, 10 bases remained unmatched. CDR3 bases: TGTGCCAGAAGCTTGGTTGTAGGGGGCGCGGAGCAGCCCCAGCATTTT. Protein product: CARSLVVGGAEQPQHF.

The chain joins TRBV9 to TRBJ2-7; no clear D. The germline V and J ends were trimmed by 4 bases and 5 bases, with 13 bases remaining between them. This CDR3 contains 13 residues. In germline, CDR1 is SGDLS, CDR2 YYNGEE. This CDR3 is CASSPWFRDEQYF. DNA of the CDR3: TGTGCCAGCAGCCCCTGGTTTCGAGACGAGCAGTACTTC.

V is TRBV5-1 and J is TRBJ2-7, with D possibly matching TRBD1 (5 bases). This CDR3 is built from 13 residues. Trimming took 0 bases from V and 3 from J, leaving 7 bases between them. From germline, CDR1 is SGHRS and CDR2 YFSETQ. The CDR3 is CASSLERGYEQYF. The CDR3 region has the DNA TGCGCCAGCAGCTTGGAAAGGGGCTACGAGCAGTACTTC.

This chain joins TRBV30 and TRBJ2-1; D ambiguous. Between the trimmed V and J ends, which lost 8 bases and 3 bases, there was a span of 11 bases. Germline values: CDR1 GTSNPN, CDR2 SVGIG (reference sequence). The CDR3 consists of 12 residues. The CDR3 spells CAVGPGYNEQFF. The CDR3 DNA reads TGTGCCGTCGGTCCGGGCTACAATGAGCAGTTCTTC.

J is TRBJ1-4 and V is TRBV7-9, with TRBD1 matching over 8 bases. The CDR3 is made up of 16 amino acids. Germline V gene data show CDR1 as SEHNR and CDR2 as FQNEAQ (reference sequence). Trimming cost V 4 bases and J 4 bases; bases outside gene matches: 8. CDR3 bases: TGTGCCAGCAGCTGGCCCACAGGGGGAGTTAATGAAAAACTGTTTTTT. It codes for CASSWPTGGVNEKLFF.

The chain employs TRBV7-6 and TRBJ2-5; weak D call: TRBD1 (5 bases). Trimming cost V 1 base and J 4 bases, with 13 bases left between them. CDR1 is SGHVS and CDR2 is FNYEAQ in the germline V gene. There are 15 residues in the CDR3. For the CDR3, the DNA is TGTGCCAGCAGCTTAGAGGCAGGGCGGCGAGAGACCCAGTACTTC. Encoded protein: CASSLEAGRRETQYF.

This chain connects TRBV7-9 to TRBJ2-7; the D gene is possibly TRBD2 (7 bases). Trimming stripped 5 bases from V and 3 bases from J, with 17 bases between. Germline assignment: CDR1 SEHNR and CDR2 FQNEAQ (reference sequence). The CDR3 contains 15 residues. CDR3 bases: TGTGCCAGCAGCGGGCGCGGGGGCGTTGACTACGAGCAGTACTTC. It is translated as CASSGRGGVDYEQYF.

The chain joins TRBV3-1 (or the pseudogene TRBV3-2) to TRBJ2-6; no definite D call. The V end was cut by 3 bases, the J end by 0 bases, with 6 bases between. The germline CDR1 and CDR2 sequences are LGHDT and YNNKEL (reference sequence). CDR3 size: 15 residues. The CDR3 bases are TGTGCCAGCAGCCATTCGGGCTCTGGGGCCAACGTCCTGACTTTC. Its translation is CASSHSGSGANVLTF.

CDR3 protein: CASISGGAGGYNEQFF. The CDR3 DNA sequence: TGTGCCAGTATCTCAGGAGGAGCGGGGGGGTACAATGAGCAGTTCTTC. The chain has TRBV19 and TRBJ2-1; TRBD2 aligns across 10 bases. V was pared by 7 bases and J by 4 bases, with 10 bases of the junction left unmatched. The germline V gene has CDR1 LNHDA and CDR2 SQIVND (reference sequence). The CDR3 is made up of 16 amino acids.

This clone has a single count. The V and J genes are TRBV27 and TRBJ2-5; 8 nucleotides agree with TRBD1. After removal of 7 bases from V and 1 base from J, the junction contained 11 bases not matched to a gene. The CDR3 sequence is 16 residues long. Germline CDR1 MNHEY, CDR2 SMNVEV (reference sequence). This CDR3 reads CASKSPRTGIQETQYF. The CDR3 bases are TGTGCCAGCAAAAGCCCCCGGACAGGGATCCAAGAGACCCAGTACTTC.

This rearrangement joins TRBV29-1 to TRBJ2-3; possible D gene TRBD1, 6 bases. The CDR3 has 13 residues. V lost 6 bases and J 0 bases, leaving 10 bases between the germline ends. Germline V gives CDR1 SQVTM, CDR2 ANQGSEA. CDR3 in DNA: TGCAGCGTCTGGCAGGGGAGCACAGATACGCAGTATTTT. Translation: CSVWQGSTDTQYF.

The gene calls are TRBV11-3 and TRBJ2-5; possible D gene TRBD1, 6 bases. Germline V CDR1 and CDR2: SGHNT, YENEEA. This CDR3 spans 12 amino acids. V dropped 5 bases and J dropped 4 bases, with 8 bases sitting between them. CDR3 amino acids: CASSTDRETQYF. The CDR3 DNA sequence: TGTGCCAGCAGCACGGACAGAGAGACCCAGTACTTC.

In its sample, this clone was seen once. As DNA, the CDR3 is TGTGCCAGCACCCACACAGGGGCGAGGACCGGGGAGCTGTTTTTT. Protein sequence: CASTHTGARTGELFF. This chain links TRBV25-1 with TRBJ2-2, with 7 bases matching TRBD1. The CDR3 is 15 amino acids. After removal of 7 bases from V and 5 bases from J, the junction contained 10 bases not matched to a gene. Germline assignment: CDR1 MGHDK and CDR2 SYGVNS.

The chain joins TRBV5-5 to TRBJ1-5; the match to TRBD1 covers 8 bases. V was pared by 4 bases and J by 0 bases, with 15 bases of the junction left unmatched. CDR3 size: 19 residues. In germline, CDR1 is SGHKS, CDR2 YYEKEE (reference sequence). As DNA, the CDR3 is TGTGCCAGCAGCCCTTTGCTGGGACAGGAGGCATATAGCAATCAGCCCCAGCATTTT. This gives the protein CASSPLLGQEAYSNQPQHF.

The chain carries TRBV7-8 and TRBJ1-5; D may be TRBD1 (5 bases). Trimming left V 3 bases short and J 0 bases short, with 9 bases between. This CDR3 region has 15 residues. Germline V gene lookup returns CDR1 SGHVS and CDR2 FQNEAQ. The CDR3 DNA reads TGTGCCAGCAGCTTCGAGACAGCTAGCAATCAGCCCCAGCATTTT. Protein: CASSFETASNQPQHF.

This sequence joins TRBV6-5 and TRBJ1-2; the D gene is possibly TRBD1 (6 bases). Germline CDR1 MNHEY, CDR2 SVGAGI. The V end was cut by 2 bases, the J end by 4 bases, with 17 bases between. This CDR3 has 16 amino acids. DNA of the CDR3: TGTGCCAGCAGTTACGGACAGCCCGTTCTCGGCTATGGCTACACCTTC. Encoded protein: CASSYGQPVLGYGYTF.

The chain uses TRBV9 and TRBJ1-1; D may be TRBD1 (6 bases). Germline lookup yields CDR1 SGDLS and CDR2 YYNGEE. The CDR3 has 14 residues. V lost 2 bases and J lost 8, with 16 bases in between. The CDR3 sequence is CASSVRGGREEAFF. In DNA, the CDR3 is TGTGCCAGCAGCGTTCGCGGGGGGCGCGAAGAAGCTTTCTTT. Full variable domain (rest looked up from reference TRBV9 and TRBJ1-1): DSGVTQTPKHLITATGQRVTLRCSPRSGDLSVYWYQQSLDQGLQFLIQYYNGEERAKGNILERFSAQQFPDLHSELNLSSLELGDSALYFCASSVRGGREEAFFGQGTRLTVV.

The chain links TRBV5-1 to TRBJ1-2; a weak D match, TRBD1 (5 bases). Trimming stripped 0 bases from V and 1 base from J, with 13 bases between. The CDR3 runs to 16 residues. CDR1 and CDR2 (germline): SGHRS, YFSETQ. The CDR3 loop reads CASSLASGFLNYGYTF. CDR3 nucleotide sequence: TGCGCCAGCAGCTTGGCCTCAGGGTTTCTTAACTATGGCTACACCTTC.

The chain carries TRBV11-3 and TRBJ1-1, with D possibly matching TRBD1 (6 bases). The CDR3 consists of 16 residues. Looked up from germline, CDR1 is SGHNT and CDR2 is YENEEA. The germline V and J ends were trimmed by 6 bases and 1 base, with 18 bases remaining between them. This chain's CDR3 is CASSPGGGRKNTEAFF. The CDR3 coding sequence is TGTGCCAGCAGTCCGGGCGGGGGGCGAAAGAACACTGAAGCTTTCTTT.

The chain couples TRBV4-1 to TRBJ1-6; D gene uncertain. This CDR3 has 17 residues. Trimming shortened V by 3 bases and J by 8 bases, and 20 bases separated the two germline ends. The germline V gene has CDR1 MGHRA and CDR2 YSYEKL. CDR3 nucleotides: TGCGCCAGCAGCCACATAATTACAGCTAGCGTGGATTCACCCCTCCACTTT. Translated, it gives CASSHIITASVDSPLHF.

The chain has TRBV11-2 and TRBJ1-2; TRBD1 matches 8 bases. Germline lookup yields CDR1 SGHAT and CDR2 FQNNGV. Trimming removed 7 bases from V and 7 bases from J; junction bases left unmatched: 5. The CDR3 loop spans 12 amino acids. The DNA of the CDR3 is TGTGCCAGCAAGCGGACAGGGTCTGGCTACACCTTC. It yields the protein CASKRTGSGYTF.

The rearrangement links TRBV10-2 to TRBJ1-2, with TRBD1 identical over 7 bases. Losses at the gene ends were 6 bases for V and 4 bases for J; bases not matched to a gene: 5. CDR1 is WSHSY, CDR2 SAAADI, per germline. CDR3 size: 13 residues. The CDR3 DNA is TGCGCCAGCAGGGACAGGTCTGGCTATGGCTACACCTTC. This codes for CASRDRSGYGYTF.

The gene calls are TRBV3-1 (or the pseudogene TRBV3-2) and TRBJ2-5; 8 bases match TRBD1. The length of the CDR3 is 16 residues. Germline V CDR1 and CDR2: LGHDT, YNNKEL (reference sequence). After removal of 0 bases from V and 2 bases from J, the junction contained 5 bases not matched to a gene. CDR3 sequence: CASSQDPGQGQETQYF. The DNA of the CDR3 is TGTGCCAGCAGCCAAGATCCAGGACAGGGTCAAGAGACCCAGTACTTC.

J is TRBJ1-3 and V is TRBV4-2, with a possible D match to TRBD1 (5 bases). The CDR3 sequence is 17 residues long. The germline V and J ends were trimmed by 1 base and 8 bases, with 21 bases remaining between them. CDR1 and CDR2 from the germline V gene are LGHNA and YNFKEQ. As DNA, the CDR3 is TGTGCCAGCAGCCAAGGGAATTCAGGAAGCTCGGGGGACACCATATATTTT. This translates into CASSQGNSGSSGDTIYF.

This sequence joins TRBV5-1 and TRBJ2-3; 9 bases agree with TRBD2. The germline V gene has CDR1 SGHRS and CDR2 YFSETQ. The V and J ends lost 4 bases and 5 bases, in that order; junction bases with no gene match: 5. The CDR3 sequence is 14 residues long. In DNA, the CDR3 is TGCGCCAGCAGCATAGCGGGGGAAAGAGATACGCAGTATTTT. It codes for CASSIAGERDTQYF.

The chain has TRBV29-1 and TRBJ2-3; 10 bases align to TRBD2. V lost 0 bases and J lost 1; bases outside the gene matches: 1. Germline loops: CDR1 SQVTM, CDR2 ANQGSEA. The CDR3 spans 15 residues. The CDR3 loop is CSVEDTSGGTDTQYF. The CDR3 nucleotides are TGCAGCGTTGAAGATACTAGCGGGGGCACAGATACGCAGTATTTT.

This rearrangement joins TRBV19 to TRBJ1-1, with 8 nucleotides matching TRBD1. CDR3 length: 14 residues. V shed 7 bases, J shed 3 bases, and the junction held 7 bases outside the gene matches. CDR1 is LNHDA and CDR2 is SQIVND in the germline V gene (reference sequence). The CDR3 DNA is TGTGCCAGTACCGAGACAGGGGCGGACACTGAAGCTTTCTTT. This encodes CASTETGADTEAFF.

V is TRBV7-6 and J is TRBJ1-6; TRBD1 matches at 7 bases. The V gene's germline CDR1 is SGHVS and CDR2 FNYEAQ. Trimming at V came to 6 bases and at J to 8 bases, leaving 13 bases not matched to a gene. There are 16 residues in the CDR3. The CDR3 reads CASSERGGRAHSPLHF. The CDR3 coding sequence is TGTGCCAGCAGTGAGAGAGGGGGCAGGGCACATTCACCCCTCCACTTT. Variable domain in full (rest from reference TRBV7-6 and TRBJ1-6): GAGVSQSPRYKVTKRGQDVALRCDPISGHVSLYWYRQALGQGPEFLTYFNYEAQQDKSGLPNDRFSAERPEGSISTLTIQRTEQRDSAMYRCASSERGGRAHSPLHFGNGTRLTVT.

The rearrangement uses TRBV6-6 and TRBJ1-6, with D unresolved. The ends were cut back, 4 bases at V and 1 base at J, with 11 bases in the middle. The germline V gene has CDR1 MNHNY and CDR2 SVGAGI (reference sequence). The CDR3 covers 16 residues. The CDR3 loop is CASSSSGVSYNSPLHF. For the CDR3, the DNA is TGTGCCAGCAGTTCCAGTGGAGTATCCTATAATTCACCCCTCCACTTT.

The chain links TRBV7-2 to TRBJ2-1, with D possibly being TRBD2 (6 bases). The CDR3 loop spans 16 amino acids. Germline V gives CDR1 SGHTA, CDR2 FQGNSA. The V end was cut by 0 bases, the J end by 1 base, with 10 bases between. The CDR3 coding sequence is TGTGCCAGCAGCTTAGCGTCCGCGGGGTCCTACAATGAGCAGTTCTTC. Protein product: CASSLASAGSYNEQFF. The variable domain in full, with the rest retrieved from reference TRBV7-2 and TRBJ2-1, is GAGVSQSPSNKVTEKGKDVELRCDPISGHTALYWYRQSLGQGLEFLIYFQGNSAPDKSGLPSDRFSAERTGGSVSTLTIQRTQQEDSAVYLCASSLASAGSYNEQFFGPGTRLTVL.

CDR3 loop: CASSSLDTEAFF. The CDR3 coding sequence is TGTGCCAGCAGCTCCCTTGACACTGAAGCTTTCTTT. The V and J genes are TRBV5-6 and TRBJ1-1, with unresolved D. Looked up from germline, CDR1 is SGHDT and CDR2 is YYEEEE. Trimming left V 3 bases short and J 3 bases short, with 6 bases between. There are 12 residues in the CDR3.

V usage is TRBV27 and J usage is TRBJ2-1; TRBD1 aligns across 7 bases. The J segment lost 2 bases and the V segment lost 2 bases, leaving 3 bases of the junction unmatched. This CDR3 contains 15 residues. Germline CDR1 MNHEY, CDR2 SMNVEV (reference sequence). The CDR3: CASSLKGATYNEQFF. In nucleotides, the CDR3 is TGTGCCAGCAGTTTAAAGGGGGCCACCTACAATGAGCAGTTCTTC.